This entry lists 30 T cell receptor beta chains sequenced from one sample in a study of blood T cell repertoires in COVID-19. The method was immunoSEQ multiplex PCR; TCRdb's version includes in-frame clones alone and lacks a portion of them. The sample has 65,000 to 90,000 clones, approximately 77% seen once; the top ten hold under 2.5%. Sequenced sample: peripheral blood. These receptors all come from a man in his sixties or seventies with COVID-19, enrolled during active disease.

The genes are TRBV19 and TRBJ2-1; D unresolved. The CDR3 sequence is 16 residues long. The V end was cut by 4 bases, the J end by 0 bases, with 13 bases between. Per the germline V gene, CDR1 is LNHDA and CDR2 is SQIVND (reference sequence). The CDR3 loop is CASSNSLASSYNEQFF. The CDR3 DNA follows: TGTGCCAGTAGTAATAGCTTGGCTAGCTCCTACAATGAGCAGTTCTTC.

The V and J genes are TRBV28 and TRBJ1-2; D is possibly TRBD1 (5 bases). This CDR3 comprises 12 residues. V shed 2 bases and J shed 14 bases, with 15 bases lying between them. Germline V gene lookup returns CDR1 MDHEN and CDR2 SYDVKM. CDR3 loop: CASSLVSRRGTF. CDR3 coding DNA: TGTGCCAGCAGTTTAGTTTCCCGACGGGGGACCTTC.

This clone was recorded a few times. V is TRBV2 and J is TRBJ1-2; D unresolved. Germline V gene sequence: CDR1 SNHLY, CDR2 FYNNEI. The CDR3 is made up of 13 amino acids. V was trimmed by 9 bases and J by 8 bases, leaving 19 bases between them. The CDR3 spells CASPDRKLYGYTF. Here the CDR3 DNA reads TGTGCCAGTCCAGATCGAAAACTATACGGCTACACCTTC.

The genes are TRBV28 and TRBJ1-6; a possible D gene is TRBD1 (5 bases). This CDR3 has 17 residues. The germline CDR1 and CDR2 sequences are MDHEN and SYDVKM. V shed 3 bases and J shed 0 bases, with 12 bases lying between them. CDR3 bases: TGTGCCAGCAGTTTCGGGGGAGGGCCCTCCTATAATTCACCCCTCCACTTT. Amino acids: CASSFGGGPSYNSPLHF.

The chain couples TRBV19 to TRBJ2-1, with TRBD1 identical over 8 bases. Germline V gene sequence: CDR1 LNHDA, CDR2 SQIVND (reference sequence). Unmatched junction bases numbered 9, after V lost 2 bases and J lost 0 bases. The CDR3 has 18 amino acids. The CDR3 loop is CASSIFRTGSSSYNEQFF. CDR3 DNA: TGTGCCAGTAGTATATTCCGGACAGGGTCGAGCTCCTACAATGAGCAGTTCTTC. Full variable domain (outside the CDR3, taken from reference TRBV19 and TRBJ2-1): DGGITQSPKYLFRKEGQNVTLSCEQNLNHDAMYWYRQDPGQGLRLIYYSQIVNDFQKGDIAEGYSVSREKKESFPLTVTSAQKNPTAFYLCASSIFRTGSSSYNEQFFGPGTRLTVL.

This chain joins TRBV7-2 and TRBJ2-2; TRBD2 aligns across 7 bases. CDR3 length equals 16 residues. In germline, CDR1 is SGHTA, CDR2 FQGNSA. J gave up 3 bases and V 2 bases, and 6 bases lay outside the gene matches. The CDR3 DNA sequence: TGTGCCAGCAGCTTACGGCCTAGCGGTTACACCGGGGAGCTGTTTTTT. Translated, it gives CASSLRPSGYTGELFF. Supplemented by reference TRBV7-2 and TRBJ2-2, the full variable domain reads GAGVSQSPSNKVTEKGKDVELRCDPISGHTALYWYRQSLGQGLEFLIYFQGNSAPDKSGLPSDRFSAERTGGSVSTLTIQRTQQEDSAVYLCASSLRPSGYTGELFFGEGSRLTVL.

The chain's CDR3 is CASSTGFSYGYTF. CDR3 bases: TGTGCCAGCAGCACAGGGTTTAGCTATGGCTACACCTTC. This rearrangement joins TRBV28 to TRBJ1-2, with TRBD1 as a possible D gene (6 bases). Germline CDR1 is MDHEN and CDR2 is SYDVKM. This CDR3 region has 13 residues. Between the trimmed V and J ends, which lost 6 bases and 4 bases, there was a span of 12 bases.

This chain uses TRBV7-2 with TRBJ2-5; D not certain. Germline assignment: CDR1 SGHTA and CDR2 FQGNSA. The CDR3 has 13 residues. The V end was cut by 0 bases, the J end by 4 bases, with 6 bases between. DNA of the CDR3: TGTGCCAGCAGCTTAGCTATTCGAGAGACCCAGTACTTC. Its translation: CASSLAIRETQYF.

The rearrangement joins TRBV4-3 to TRBJ1-5; D is possibly TRBD1 (5 bases). V was pared by 0 bases and J by 7 bases, with 13 bases between. The CDR3 loop spans 15 amino acids. The germline CDR1 and CDR2 sequences are LGHNA and YSLEER. The CDR3 loop reads CASSQDTGGRQPQHF. CDR3 in DNA: TGCGCCAGCAGCCAAGATACCGGGGGAAGGCAGCCCCAGCATTTT.

This chain uses TRBV5-4 with TRBJ2-5; 8 nucleotides line up with TRBD2. Unmatched junction bases numbered 1, after V lost 2 bases and J lost 1 base. In germline, CDR1 is SGHNT, CDR2 YYREEE (reference sequence). This CDR3 region has 14 residues. CDR3 sequence reads: CASSLAGVQETQYF. The CDR3, as DNA: TGTGCCAGCAGCTTAGCGGGAGTCCAAGAGACCCAGTACTTC. Full variable domain (rest looked up from reference TRBV5-4 and TRBJ2-5): ETGVTQSPTHLIKTRGQQVTLRCSSQSGHNTVSWYQQALGQGPQFIFQYYREEENGRGNFPPRFSGLQFPNYSSELNVNALELDDSALYLCASSLAGVQETQYFGPGTRLLVL.

The chain couples TRBV7-9 to TRBJ2-5; possible D gene TRBD2, 6 bases. This CDR3 has 15 residues. Germline V gives CDR1 SEHNR, CDR2 FQNEAQ (reference sequence). The V end lost 3 bases, the J end lost 1 base, and 12 bases lay between the germline ends. CDR3 nucleotides: TGTGCCAGCAGCTTGGGGGGTACGCTCCAAGAGACCCAGTACTTC. This sequence encodes CASSLGGTLQETQYF. Combining the CDR3 with reference TRBV7-9 and TRBJ2-5 gives the whole variable domain DTGVSQNPRHKITKRGQNVTFRCDPISEHNRLYWYRQTLGQGPEFLTYFQNEAQLEKSRLLSDRFSAERPKGSFSTLEIQRTEQGDSAMYLCASSLGGTLQETQYFGPGTRLLVL.

The chain joins TRBV3-1 (or the pseudogene TRBV3-2) to TRBJ1-1; D is unclear. V was cut by 0 bases and J by 8 bases, with 13 bases left in between. Germline values: CDR1 LGHDT, CDR2 YNNKEL (reference sequence). CDR3 length equals 14 residues. The CDR3 loop is CASSQDGDAGEAFF. CDR3 nucleotides: TGTGCCAGCAGCCAAGATGGAGACGCCGGAGAAGCTTTCTTT.

This clone was counted a few times. This sequence joins TRBV19 and TRBJ2-2; a weak D match, TRBD1 (5 bases). Trimming shortened V by 5 bases and J by 1 base, and 8 bases separated the two germline ends. Looked up from germline, CDR1 is LNHDA and CDR2 is SQIVND (reference sequence). The CDR3 has 14 residues. Written as DNA, the CDR3 is TGTGCCAGTAGTTTGCAGGGGAACACCGGGGAGCTGTTTTTT. Its protein is CASSLQGNTGELFF.

This chain links TRBV6-5 with TRBJ2-7; 9 bases match TRBD1. Germline trimming cut 6 bases from V and 7 bases from J; bases unmatched to any gene: 10. The germline V gene has CDR1 MNHEY and CDR2 SVGAGI. The CDR3 contains 14 residues. The CDR3, as DNA: TGTGCCAGCAGACGGGACAGGGAGGGCAGGGAGCAGTACTTC. Its protein product is CASRRDREGREQYF.

This chain joins TRBV5-4 and TRBJ2-3, with 7 bases identical to TRBD1. Germline values: CDR1 SGHNT, CDR2 YYREEE (reference sequence). This CDR3 has 16 amino acids. Trimming cost V 4 bases and J 2 bases; bases outside gene matches: 10. The CDR3 here is CASSMGLGTDTDTQYF. CDR3 in DNA: TGTGCCAGCAGCATGGGGCTCGGGACAGACACAGATACGCAGTATTTT.

This clone came up a few times. The chain carries TRBV2 and TRBJ1-4; D may be TRBD1 (5 bases). Germline V gene lookup returns CDR1 SNHLY and CDR2 FYNNEI. The CDR3 consists of 13 residues. Trimming left V 6 bases short and J 8 bases short, with 13 bases between. The DNA for the CDR3 is TGTGCCAGCAGGTCTACAGGTTTGGAAAAACTGTTTTTT. This sequence encodes CASRSTGLEKLFF.

The chain combines TRBV4-1 with TRBJ2-7; D is ambiguous. V was clipped by 1 base and J by 3 bases, with 16 bases between them. Germline CDR1 is MGHRA and CDR2 is YSYEKL. The CDR3 contains 16 residues. DNA of the CDR3: TGCGCCAGCAGCCAAGGAGCATCTCCCCAAAACTACGAGCAGTACTTC. This encodes CASSQGASPQNYEQYF.

This chain connects TRBV19 to TRBJ1-1; 7 bases align to TRBD1. Losses at the gene ends were 1 base for V and 5 bases for J; bases not matched to a gene: 10. The CDR3 is 16 residues long. The V gene's germline CDR1 is LNHDA and CDR2 SQIVND (reference sequence). The CDR3 region has the DNA TGTGCCAGTAGTATAGTCGGGGCAGGGGGAAGGACTGAAGCTTTCTTT. Encoded protein: CASSIVGAGGRTEAFF.

The chain couples TRBV5-1 to TRBJ2-1; 11 bases are shared with TRBD2. Per the germline V gene, CDR1 is SGHRS and CDR2 is YFSETQ. The V segment lost 4 bases and the J segment 5 bases; nucleotides outside the gene matches: 17. The CDR3 covers 19 residues. The CDR3, as DNA: TGCGCCAGCAGCCCCAAGGGGGGGATTAGCGGGAGGGCCCACAATGAGCAGTTCTTC. This sequence encodes CASSPKGGISGRAHNEQFF.

The V gene is TRBV6-5, the J gene TRBJ1-1; D ambiguous. Trimming shortened V by 8 bases and J by 0 bases, and 10 bases separated the two germline ends. The CDR3 runs to 13 residues. Germline V gene sequence: CDR1 MNHEY, CDR2 SVGAGI. The CDR3 loop is CASLDRMNTEAFF. DNA of the CDR3: TGTGCCAGCCTAGACCGGATGAACACTGAAGCTTTCTTT.

This clone was seen a few times. The chain couples TRBV2 to TRBJ1-5; no reliable D call. Germline values: CDR1 SNHLY, CDR2 FYNNEI. This CDR3 contains 15 residues. Trimming removed 7 bases at V and 10 bases at J, with 23 bases between. For the CDR3, the DNA is TGTGCCAGCACTGGGAGGGAGCAAGGAATCAGCCCCCAGCATTTT. This sequence encodes CASTGREQGISPQHF.

This clone was seen many times. This chain joins TRBV19 and TRBJ2-7, with TRBD2 matching over 8 bases. This CDR3 is built from 14 residues. Germline V gene sequence: CDR1 LNHDA, CDR2 SQIVND (reference sequence). With V trimmed by 6 bases and J by 6 bases, 10 bases remained unmatched. The CDR3 DNA reads as TGTGCCAGTAGAGGGGGTAGCGGGACCTCCGAGCAGTACTTC. Its translation: CASRGGSGTSEQYF.

V gene TRBV5-1 combines with J gene TRBJ1-4; no definite D call. Germline values: CDR1 SGHRS, CDR2 YFSETQ. This CDR3 is 14 amino acids long. Trimming shortened V by 4 bases and J by 0 bases, and 7 bases separated the two germline ends. DNA of the CDR3: TGCGCCAGCAGCCCTTTCTCAACTAATGAAAAACTGTTTTTT. It translates to CASSPFSTNEKLFF. Full variable domain (rest looked up from reference TRBV5-1 and TRBJ1-4): KAGVTQTPRYLIKTRGQQVTLSCSPISGHRSVSWYQQTPGQGLQFLFEYFSETQRNKGNFPGRFSGRQFSNSRSEMNVSTLELGDSALYLCASSPFSTNEKLFFGSGTQLSVL.

This clone is a singleton in its sample. The V gene is TRBV9, the J gene TRBJ2-3; 11 bases are a match to TRBD2. This CDR3 is 15 amino acids long. Unmatched junction bases numbered 0, after V lost 2 bases and J lost 1 base. CDR1 and CDR2 from the germline V gene are SGDLS and YYNGEE. CDR3 nucleotide sequence: TGTGCCAGCAGCGTTAGCGGGAGGGGCACAGATACGCAGTATTTT. This encodes CASSVSGRGTDTQYF.

V usage is TRBV7-2 and J usage is TRBJ2-1; D gene uncertain. Germline V CDR1 and CDR2: SGHTA, FQGNSA. V was cut by 5 bases and J by 7 bases, with 9 bases left in between. The CDR3 extends over 12 amino acids. CDR3 in DNA: TGTGCCAGCAGCCCCTCTAGAAATGAGCAGTTCTTC. Encoded protein: CASSPSRNEQFF.

This clone was picked up a small number of times. The chain recombines TRBV5-1 with TRBJ2-1; tentative D call: TRBD2 (6 bases). Germline values: CDR1 SGHRS, CDR2 YFSETQ. The V and J ends lost 5 bases and 10 bases respectively, with 16 bases between them. There are 13 residues in the CDR3. This CDR3 is CASRQLALPEQFF. The DNA of the CDR3 is TGCGCCAGCAGGCAACTAGCCCTGCCGGAGCAGTTCTTC.

The rearrangement uses TRBV7-9 and TRBJ2-7; 8 bases are a match to TRBD1. The CDR3 is 15 amino acids. Germline lookup yields CDR1 SEHNR and CDR2 FQNEAQ (reference sequence). V shed 1 base and J 2 bases; nucleotides not matched to a gene: 4. CDR3: CASSLGGQGAYEQYF. The CDR3 DNA reads as TGTGCCAGCAGCTTAGGTGGACAGGGTGCCTACGAGCAGTACTTC.

The V call is TRBV19, the J call TRBJ1-4, with D perhaps TRBD1 (5 bases). CDR3 length equals 13 residues. V gave up 5 bases and J gave up 7 bases, with 11 bases separating them. The V gene's germline CDR1 is LNHDA and CDR2 SQIVND (reference sequence). The CDR3 nucleotides are TGTGCCAGTAGTCGGGGGTTTGGTGAAAAACTGTTTTTT. Its translation: CASSRGFGEKLFF.

The chain recombines TRBV5-4 with TRBJ2-5; 10 bases match TRBD1. The CDR3 extends over 19 amino acids. Germline CDR1 SGHNT, CDR2 YYREEE (reference sequence). The V segment lost 4 bases and the J segment 3 bases; nucleotides outside the gene matches: 18. The CDR3 DNA sequence: TGTGCCAGCAGCAGCAAAAGGGGGACAGGGGCTGTTTGGGAAGAGACCCAGTACTTC. Protein sequence: CASSSKRGTGAVWEETQYF.

The V and J genes are TRBV6-5 and TRBJ2-3; TRBD2 aligns across 9 bases. With V trimmed by 6 bases and J by 5 bases, 0 bases remained unmatched. Germline-derived CDR1 and CDR2 are MNHEY and SVGAGI. The CDR3 loop spans 12 amino acids. The DNA for the CDR3 is TGTGCCAGCAGACTAGCGGGAGATACGCAGTATTTT. As protein: CASRLAGDTQYF.